This TCR beta chain was profiled in a study of blood T cell repertoires in COVID-19. Background on the study: Specimens from acute and convalescent COVID-19 originated in the United States, Italy and Spain. Sample material is recorded as cDNA or gDNA derived from T cells, B-cell-depleted T cells, or PBMCs.

Original processing methods: Counts of nucleated cells, estimated from reference gene primer amplification, were obtained. Method: immunoSEQ multiplex PCR; TCRdb's copy keeps in-frame clones and lacks some. The V and J calls and clone size come from that table; D and trimming were worked out from the DNA. Among some 30,000 clones listed, 83% were seen once. Germline CDR1 and CDR2: LGHNA and YNFKEQ. The CDR3 is 17 residues long. V gave up 1 base and J gave up 3 bases; unmatched junction bases: 7. The TCR comes from a man between 65 and 79 years old with active COVID-19. This chain connects TRBV4-2 to TRBJ2-7; 12 bases map to TRBD2. Sequenced sample: peripheral blood. The DNA for the CDR3 is TGTGCCAGCAGCCAAGCTAGCGGGGGGGGCGGCTTCTACGAGCAGTACTTC. Translated, it gives CASSQASGGGGFYEQYF.